These 13 T cell receptor beta chains were all obtained from the same sample, sequenced in a study of shared clonotypes between healthy human individuals. The assay was immunoSEQ multiplex PCR, and TCRdb's table has in-frame clones only and misses some. The table shows approximately 2.4 million clones, with approximately 95% occurring only once. The specimen sequenced was naive CD4+ T cells sorted from blood. Subset noted: CD45RA+ positively selected. These receptors were collected from a man aged 18 to 35 in good health.

The V gene is TRBV27, the J gene TRBJ1-2; 7 nucleotides line up with TRBD1. V was clipped by 8 bases and J by 4 bases; unmatched bases: 7. The CDR3 runs to 13 residues. Germline assignment: CDR1 MNHEY and CDR2 SMNVEV (reference sequence). This chain's CDR3 is CASRRPGGYGYTF. CDR3 DNA sequence: TGTGCCAGCCGTCGGCCAGGGGGCTATGGCTACACCTTC.

V usage is TRBV28 and J usage is TRBJ2-7; 7 bases are shared with TRBD1. Germline trimming cut 7 bases from V and 3 bases from J; bases unmatched to any gene: 3. Germline V gene lookup returns CDR1 MDHEN and CDR2 SYDVKM. This CDR3 contains 12 residues. The CDR3 DNA sequence: TGTGCCAGCACGGGACAGAACTACGAGCAGTACTTC. Translation: CASTGQNYEQYF.

V and J are TRBV5-4 and TRBJ2-7; D unclear. V lost 4 bases and J lost 5, with 13 bases in between. Germline V gene data show CDR1 as SGHNT and CDR2 as YYREEE (reference sequence). This CDR3 contains 13 residues. The CDR3 is CASSPEFRDEQYF. CDR3 nucleotide sequence: TGTGCCAGCAGCCCAGAGTTCCGGGACGAGCAGTACTTC. The variable domain in full, completed from reference TRBV5-4 and TRBJ2-7, reads ETGVTQSPTHLIKTRGQQVTLRCSSQSGHNTVSWYQQALGQGPQFIFQYYREEENGRGNFPPRFSGLQFPNYSSELNVNALELDDSALYLCASSPEFRDEQYFGPGTRLTVT.

The V call is TRBV29-1, the J call TRBJ2-3, with 8 bases that match TRBD2. Trimming at V came to 4 bases and at J to 5 bases, leaving 5 bases not matched to a gene. Germline-derived CDR1 and CDR2 are SQVTM and ANQGSEA. This CDR3 is 13 amino acids long. CDR3 in amino acids: CSVAGGAGDTQYF. The CDR3 bases are TGCAGCGTTGCGGGGGGGGCAGGAGATACGCAGTATTTT.

With respect to this clone: This same CDR3 is encoded by further DNA sequences in the sample. V gene TRBV7-9 combines with J gene TRBJ2-7; D call uncertain. CDR1 is SEHNR and CDR2 is FQNEAQ in the germline V gene (reference sequence). Trimming removed 1 base from V and 4 bases from J, with 8 bases in between. CDR3 length equals 13 residues. The CDR3 spells CASSLVSAYEQYF. Written as DNA, the CDR3 is TGTGCCAGCAGCTTAGTGTCCGCGTACGAGCAGTACTTC.

Regarding this clone: Additional DNA sequences in this sample encode the identical CDR3. The chain links TRBV18 to TRBJ1-6; no clear D. The germline V gene has CDR1 KGHSH and CDR2 LQKENI. Between the trimmed V and J ends, which lost 3 bases and 7 bases, there was a span of 4 bases. This CDR3 is built from 12 residues. The CDR3 protein is CASSPPNSPLHF. The CDR3 region has the DNA TGTGCCAGCTCACCGCCCAATTCACCCCTCCACTTT. The whole variable domain, remainder taken from reference TRBV18 and TRBJ1-6, is NAGVMQNPRHLVRRRGQEARLRCSPMKGHSHVYWYRQLPEEGLKFMVYLQKENIIDESGMPKERFSAEFPKEGPSILRIQQVVRGDSAAYFCASSPPNSPLHFGNGTRLTVT.

This clone has a single count. At the DNA level, this CDR3 is encoded by other sequences in the same sample as well. The genes are TRBV5-4 and TRBJ1-3, with D unclear. Germline lookup yields CDR1 SGHNT and CDR2 YYREEE (reference sequence). The CDR3 length is 13 residues. Trimming pared 4 bases from V and 0 bases from J, leaving 5 bases between. Written as DNA, the CDR3 is TGTGCCAGCAGCCGGGACTCTGGAAACACCATATATTTT. This codes for CASSRDSGNTIYF.

The J gene is TRBJ1-2, the V gene TRBV6-1, with a possible D match to TRBD1 (6 bases). The length of the CDR3 is 14 residues. V dropped 5 bases and J dropped 4 bases, with 14 bases sitting between them. CDR1 MNHNS and CDR2 SASEGT come from the germline V gene. CDR3 region: CASSLRDRPYGYTF. The CDR3 region has the DNA TGTGCCAGCAGTCTTAGAGACAGGCCCTATGGCTACACCTTC.

This sequence joins TRBV7-9 and TRBJ2-7; D possibly uses TRBD1 or TRBD2 (5 bases each). The CDR3 spans 13 residues. V was cut by 1 base and J by 10 bases, with 14 bases left in between. Germline CDR1 reads SEHNR; CDR2 reads FQNEAQ (reference sequence). The DNA of the CDR3 is TGTGCCAGCAGCTTAGAAGGGGAGAGGGGTCAGTACTTC. Translating gives CASSLEGERGQYF.

Comment on this clone: The sample has other DNA sequences that encode this CDR3 too. CDR3 in DNA: TGCGCCAGCAGCTCCGGAGGGGGCACAGATACGCAGTATTTT. It yields the protein CASSSGGGTDTQYF. This chain joins TRBV5-1 and TRBJ2-3; possible D gene TRBD2, 6 bases. Germline CDR1 and CDR2: SGHRS and YFSETQ. The CDR3 spans 14 residues. V lost 3 bases, J lost 1 base, and 9 bases lay in between.

This chain connects TRBV5-4 to TRBJ2-7; TRBD2 aligns across 7 bases. The junction had 7 bases not matched to a gene; V was cut back by 0 bases and J by 4 bases. Germline lookup yields CDR1 SGHNT and CDR2 YYREEE (reference sequence). The CDR3 totals 15 residues. The CDR3 loop is CASSLEASGFYEQYF. CDR3 bases: TGTGCCAGCAGCTTGGAGGCTAGCGGTTTTTACGAGCAGTACTTC.

The chain joins TRBV6-5 to TRBJ1-1; tentatively, D is TRBD1 (5 bases). Germline CDR1 and CDR2: MNHEY and SVGAGI. CDR3 length equals 14 residues. Trimming pared 3 bases from V and 3 bases from J, leaving 11 bases between. CDR3 sequence: CASSYGDRYTEAFF. The CDR3 DNA follows: TGTGCCAGCAGTTATGGCGACAGATACACTGAAGCTTTCTTT.

The chain carries TRBV5-1 and TRBJ2-5; 7 bases line up with TRBD2. Germline V gives CDR1 SGHRS, CDR2 YFSETQ. The trim removed 2 bases at V and 5 bases at J, leaving 15 bases unmatched. There are 17 residues in the CDR3. The CDR3: CASSFGGRAAPTETQYF. In DNA form, the CDR3 reads TGCGCCAGCAGCTTCGGTGGGAGGGCCGCTCCGACGGAGACCCAGTACTTC.